This passage covers 23 T cell receptor beta chains from one sample sequenced in a study of blood T cell repertoires in COVID-19 (TCRdb year 2020). Receptor libraries were prepared by the immunoSEQ multiplex PCR assay. TCRdb stores this immuneACCESS table with in-frame sequences only. Part of the clones is absent; in the studies checked, under half of the shortfall reflects unresolved V genes, and no reason is known for the rest. Recorded for this sample are some 220,000 clones; about 80% of them occurred a single time. The ten most abundant clones make up approximately 2.9% of the sample. Sample: peripheral blood. These receptors all stem from a woman between 25 and 40 years old who had recovered from COVID-19.

The gene calls are TRBV11-2 and TRBJ2-5; D is possibly TRBD1 (5 bases). CDR1 and CDR2 (germline): SGHAT, FQNNGV. The ends were cut back, 3 bases at V and 8 bases at J, with 16 bases in the middle. This CDR3 is 14 amino acids long. The DNA for the CDR3 is TGTGCCAGCAGCTTCACAGGTCCCAAGAAAACCCAGTACTTC. Translation gives CASSFTGPKKTQYF. The entire variable domain, with the rest obtained from reference TRBV11-2 and TRBJ2-5, is as follows: EAGVAQSPRYKIIEKRQSVAFWCNPISGHATLYWYQQILGQGPKLLIQFQNNGVVDDSQLPKDRFSAERLKGVDSTLKIQPAKLEDSAVYLCASSFTGPKKTQYFGPGTRLLVL.

The CDR3 reads CASSPKSSSGGGNEQFF. The CDR3, as DNA: TGTGCCAGCAGCCCTAAATCGTCTAGCGGAGGGGGGAATGAGCAGTTCTTC. This chain links TRBV7-3 with TRBJ2-1, with D tentatively TRBD2 (7 bases). V shed 5 bases and J shed 7 bases, with 24 bases lying between them. From germline, CDR1 is SGHTA and CDR2 FQGTGA. There are 17 residues in the CDR3.

This clone has a single count. The chain uses TRBV30 and TRBJ2-5, with TRBD2 matching over 11 bases. V gave up 0 bases and J gave up 6 bases; unmatched junction bases: 6. Germline assignment: CDR1 GTSNPN and CDR2 SVGIG (reference sequence). The CDR3 is made up of 15 amino acids. CDR3 DNA: TGTGCCTGGAGTGTGGCTAGCGGGAGGAGACAGACCCAGTACTTC. This encodes CAWSVASGRRQTQYF.

The count of this clone is one. The chain has TRBV15 and TRBJ2-3, with D possibly TRBD2 on 5 matching bases. Between the trimmed V and J ends, which lost 0 bases and 4 bases, there was a span of 8 bases. The germline V gene encodes CDR1 LNHNV and CDR2 YYDKDF (reference sequence). The CDR3 covers 14 residues. The CDR3 loop is CATSRERRSDTQYF. The CDR3, as DNA: TGTGCCACCAGCAGAGAGAGGAGGTCAGATACGCAGTATTTT.

The chain links TRBV5-4 to TRBJ1-1; possibly TRBD1 for D (5 bases). This CDR3 contains 13 residues. CDR1 and CDR2 from the germline V gene are SGHNT and YYREEE (reference sequence). The CDR3 DNA reads as TGTGGCTACCGGTCGGGGGAATCAACTGAAGCTTTCTTT. Translated, it gives CGYRSGESTEAFF.

A note on this clone: The same CDR3 also results from other DNA sequences found in this sample. The chain couples TRBV5-1 to TRBJ2-5; 11 nucleotides agree with TRBD1. Trimming cost V 4 bases and J 5 bases; bases outside gene matches: 4. CDR1 is SGHRS, CDR2 YFSETQ, per germline. This CDR3 has 14 amino acids. This CDR3 is CASSPGQGAETQYF. CDR3 bases: TGCGCCAGCAGCCCAGGACAGGGGGCGGAGACCCAGTACTTC.

The table lists this clone with a few counts. The genes are TRBV4-1 and TRBJ2-2; D uncertain. V was trimmed by 0 bases and J by 4 bases, leaving 12 bases between them. The CDR3 loop spans 16 amino acids. Germline V CDR1 and CDR2: MGHRA, YSYEKL. CDR3: CASSQDTVASTGELFF. The CDR3 nucleotides are TGCGCCAGCAGCCAAGATACGGTTGCTAGCACCGGGGAGCTGTTTTTT.

Worth noting for this clone: An end of the junction differs from the germline gene, which may be a read error. The chain recombines TRBV7-7 with TRBJ2-5; D is possibly TRBD2 (6 bases). The CDR3 loop spans 15 amino acids. Germline V lookup: CDR1 SSHAT, CDR2 FNYEAQ (reference sequence). CDR3 protein: CASSPFSAGQETQYF. The CDR3 DNA reads as TGTGCTAGCAGCCCATTCTCCGCGGGGCAAGAGACCCAGTACTTC.

The gene calls are TRBV4-1 and TRBJ2-5; 11 bases map to TRBD2. Per germline, CDR1 MGHRA and CDR2 YSYEKL. This CDR3 spans 16 amino acids. V was pared by 2 bases and J by 6 bases, with 8 bases of the junction left unmatched. The CDR3 DNA is TGCGCCAGCAGCCAACAATCACTAGCGGGAGTAAAGACCCAGTACTTC. Its protein product is CASSQQSLAGVKTQYF.

The V gene is TRBV2, the J gene TRBJ1-4; D is unresolved. The CDR3 contains 14 residues. Deletions cut 6 bases from V and 4 bases from J, with 12 bases between. Germline V gene data show CDR1 as SNHLY and CDR2 as FYNNEI. As DNA, the CDR3 is TGTGCCAGCAGCCCAGGTGGAAATAATGAAAAACTGTTTTTT. Its translation is CASSPGGNNEKLFF.

Note on this clone: At the DNA level, this CDR3 is encoded by other sequences in the same sample as well. The chain employs TRBV5-1 and TRBJ1-1, with 7 nucleotides matching TRBD1. Trimming took 0 bases from V and 2 from J; bases not matched to a gene: 1. Looked up from germline, CDR1 is SGHRS and CDR2 is YFSETQ. The length of the CDR3 is 14 residues. The CDR3 coding sequence is TGCGCCAGCAGCTTGGACAGGGGAAACACTGAAGCTTTCTTT. Protein sequence: CASSLDRGNTEAFF.

The J gene is TRBJ2-3, the V gene TRBV29-1; TRBD2 agrees at 7 bases. This CDR3 is built from 15 residues. The germline V gene encodes CDR1 SQVTM and CDR2 ANQGSEA. V was pared by 4 bases and J by 0 bases, with 7 bases of the junction left unmatched. CDR3 region: CSVALAASSTDTQYF. The CDR3 DNA follows: TGCAGCGTTGCCCTAGCGGCCTCTAGCACAGATACGCAGTATTTT.

The chain has TRBV28 and TRBJ1-1; no definite D call. V lost 6 bases and J lost 1, with 12 bases in between. This CDR3 region has 14 residues. Germline values: CDR1 MDHEN, CDR2 SYDVKM. CDR3 residues: CASSPPEGNTEAFF. CDR3 DNA sequence: TGTGCCAGCAGCCCACCCGAGGGGAACACTGAAGCTTTCTTT.

The chain employs TRBV7-9 and TRBJ2-4, with a tentative D call TRBD2 (6 bases). Germline V lookup: CDR1 SEHNR, CDR2 FQNEAQ (reference sequence). This CDR3 region has 16 residues. V lost 3 bases and J lost 2, with 14 bases in between. This CDR3 reads CASSFPTWDSKNIQYF. In DNA form, the CDR3 reads TGTGCCAGCAGCTTCCCCACCTGGGACTCCAAAAACATTCAGTACTTC.

This clone was picked up one time. The CDR3 DNA is TGTGCCAGCAGCTTCCCAGGGGTCGGGGGGGAGACCCAGTACTTC. Translated: CASSFPGVGGETQYF. This chain links TRBV5-4 with TRBJ2-5; weak D call: TRBD2 (7 bases). Germline V gives CDR1 SGHNT, CDR2 YYREEE (reference sequence). V lost 2 bases and J lost 5, with 16 bases in between. The CDR3 runs to 15 residues.

The V and J genes are TRBV29-1 and TRBJ2-2; 7 bases are shared with TRBD2. Germline CDR1 and CDR2: SQVTM and ANQGSEA. This CDR3 has 15 residues. The trim removed 0 bases at V and 6 bases at J, leaving 7 bases unmatched. The CDR3 DNA reads as TGCAGCGTTGAAGAATTGGGAGGGGAAGCCGGGGAGCTGTTTTTT. Translation: CSVEELGGEAGELFF.

Only a few counts were recorded for this clone. This chain connects TRBV9 to TRBJ1-5; no definite D call. The V gene's germline CDR1 is SGDLS and CDR2 YYNGEE. This CDR3 is built from 13 residues. The V end lost 4 bases, the J end lost 1 base, and 6 bases lay between the germline ends. The CDR3 spells CASSTGSNQPQHF. The CDR3, as DNA: TGTGCCAGCAGCACCGGGAGCAATCAGCCCCAGCATTTT.

The chain uses TRBV28 and TRBJ2-3; the match to TRBD2 covers 8 bases. Losses at the gene ends were 3 bases for V and 7 bases for J; bases not matched to a gene: 9. The CDR3 has 15 amino acids. Germline CDR1 MDHEN, CDR2 SYDVKM. CDR3 loop: CASSFTGGLSYTQYF. CDR3 nucleotide sequence: TGTGCCAGCAGTTTTACGGGAGGGCTATCCTATACGCAGTATTTT. The full variable domain, in which reference TRBV28 and TRBJ2-3 provide the parts outside the CDR3, is DVKVTQSSRYLVKRTGEKVFLECVQDMDHENMFWYRQDPGLGLRLIYFSYDVKMKEKGDIPEGYSVSREKKERFSLILESASTNQTSMYLCASSFTGGLSYTQYFGPGTRLTVL.

This clone appeared a single time. J is TRBJ1-1 and V is TRBV7-9; 7 bases match TRBD1. The germline V gene has CDR1 SEHNR and CDR2 FQNEAQ (reference sequence). This CDR3 spans 14 amino acids. V lost 5 bases and J lost 6; bases outside the gene matches: 9. Written as DNA, the CDR3 is TGTGCCAGCAGCACTCGACAGGGTACAGCTGAAGCTTTCTTT. It encodes CASSTRQGTAEAFF. Supplemented by reference TRBV7-9 and TRBJ1-1, the full variable domain reads DTGVSQNPRHKITKRGQNVTFRCDPISEHNRLYWYRQTLGQGPEFLTYFQNEAQLEKSRLLSDRFSAERPKGSFSTLEIQRTEQGDSAMYLCASSTRQGTAEAFFGQGTRLTVV.

The rearrangement joins TRBV1 to TRBJ2-5; TRBD2, the table's D call, lacks a check against the DNA. TRBV1 is marked as a pseudogene. The CDR3 sequence is 13 residues long. The CDR3 region is CTSSHHERKTQYF. The CDR3 coding sequence is TGCACCAGCAGCCATCACGAGAGGAAGACCCAGTACTTC.

This chain links TRBV5-1 with TRBJ2-7; 11 nucleotides line up with TRBD2. This CDR3 contains 16 residues. Germline V CDR1 and CDR2: SGHRS, YFSETQ. V gave up 4 bases and J gave up 2 bases; unmatched junction bases: 8. The CDR3 nucleotides are TGCGCCAGCAGCCGTACCGGGACTAGCGGTACCTACGAGCAGTACTTC. Amino acid sequence: CASSRTGTSGTYEQYF.

This clone showed up just once. The chain recombines TRBV19 with TRBJ2-3, with TRBD2 as a possible D gene (5 bases). V was pared by 7 bases and J by 0 bases, with 11 bases between. This CDR3 spans 14 amino acids. In germline, CDR1 is LNHDA, CDR2 SQIVND (reference sequence). The DNA for the CDR3 is TGTGCCAGTACGGACCCGGGGAGCACAGATACGCAGTATTTT. This translates into CASTDPGSTDTQYF.

The V and J genes are TRBV9 and TRBJ1-4; maybe TRBD1 (6 bases). The germline V gene encodes CDR1 SGDLS and CDR2 YYNGEE. The CDR3 has 13 residues. V was clipped by 3 bases and J by 10 bases, with 13 bases between them. This chain's CDR3 is CASSAGDNAKLFF. In nucleotides, the CDR3 is TGTGCCAGCAGCGCCGGGGACAACGCAAAACTGTTTTTT.